One and the same sample provided the 9 T cell receptor beta chains below, sequenced in a study of T cells after yellow fever vaccination. One entry per CDR3 protein, called by TCRdb with MiXCR from the 5' RACE reads. The table records hundreds of thousands of distinct CDR3 sequences, about 19% of them present only once. The source material was PBMCs, sampled 15 days after the yellow fever booster vaccination. Receptors were obtained from a man aged 30 to 45 who received the YFV17D yellow fever vaccine.

Only a few counts were recorded for this clonotype. This chain joins TRBV7-9 and TRBJ1-1; D is uncertain. CDR3 size: 12 residues. Per the germline V gene, CDR1 is SEHNR and CDR2 is FQNEAQ (reference sequence). V lost 5 bases and J lost 12, with 16 bases in between. CDR3 nucleotide sequence: TGTGCCAGCAGCCTGGCCTCGACGGCCCCTTTCTTT. Residues: CASSLASTAPFF. The full variable domain, in which reference TRBV7-9 and TRBJ1-1 provide the parts outside the CDR3, is DTGVSQNPRHKITKRGQNVTFRCDPISEHNRLYWYRQTLGQGPEFLTYFQNEAQLEKSRLLSDRFSAERPKGSFSTLEIQRTEQGDSAMYLCASSLASTAPFFGQGTRLTVV.

The chain is built from TRBV11-2 and TRBJ2-7, with 7 positions matching TRBD1. The V gene's germline CDR1 is SGHAT and CDR2 FQNNGV. The CDR3 has 14 amino acids. Losses at the gene ends were 5 bases for V and 3 bases for J; bases not matched to a gene: 7. The CDR3 nucleotides read TGTGCCAGCAGCCACAGGGGACCTAGCTACGAGCAGTACTTC. This translates into CASSHRGPSYEQYF.

This chain connects TRBV10-3 to TRBJ2-1; 9 nucleotides agree with TRBD2. CDR3 length equals 12 residues. Trimming at V came to 6 bases and at J to 8 bases, leaving 2 bases not matched to a gene. CDR1 is ENHRY, CDR2 SYGVKD, per germline. CDR3 coding DNA: TGTGCCATCAGGGCGGGGGGGGATGAGCAGTTCTTC. Translating gives CAIRAGGDEQFF.

This clonotype has only a few counts. The V and J genes are TRBV6-2 or TRBV6-3 and TRBJ2-7; the match to TRBD1 covers 8 bases. Germline V gene sequence: CDR1 MNHEY, CDR2 SVGEGT. The CDR3 loop spans 15 amino acids. The junction had 10 bases not matched to a gene; V was cut back by 2 bases and J by 7 bases. As DNA, the CDR3 is TGTGCCAGCAGTTACACCCCCGCAACAGGGGGAGAGCAGTACTTC. Protein: CASSYTPATGGEQYF.

This clonotype appeared a few times. This chain uses TRBV2 with TRBJ2-7, with 11 bases identical to TRBD1. Germline V gene data show CDR1 as SNHLY and CDR2 as FYNNEI. The CDR3 is made up of 16 amino acids. V gave up 2 bases and J gave up 10 bases; unmatched junction bases: 13. DNA of the CDR3: TGTGCCAGCAGTGAACGCCCGGGACAGGGGGACAGGCGTCAGTACTTC. Encoded protein: CASSERPGQGDRRQYF.

This clonotype appeared many times. This sequence joins TRBV5-6 and TRBJ2-5; D is uncertain. Deletions cut 3 bases from V and 0 bases from J, with 0 bases between. The CDR3 extends over 11 amino acids. Germline assignment: CDR1 SGHDT and CDR2 YYEEEE. The CDR3 region is CASSYQETQYF. The CDR3 DNA sequence: TGTGCCAGCAGCTACCAAGAGACCCAGTACTTC. Full variable domain (outside the CDR3, taken from reference TRBV5-6 and TRBJ2-5): DAGVTQSPTHLIKTRGQQVTLRCSPKSGHDTVSWYQQALGQGPQFIFQYYEEEERQRGNFPDRFSGHQFPNYSSELNVNALLLGDSALYLCASSYQETQYFGPGTRLLVL.

This clonotype has only a few counts. The chain combines TRBV20-1 with TRBJ1-4; a weak D match, TRBD1 (5 bases). With 5 bases removed from V and 2 bases from J, the gap between germline ends came to 9 bases. The CDR3 runs to 13 residues. Germline-derived CDR1 and CDR2 are DFQATT and SNEGSKA (reference sequence). CDR3 nucleotides: TGCAGTGCTTCTCAGGGTACTAATGAAAAACTGTTTTTT. Translating it yields CSASQGTNEKLFF.

Only a few counts were recorded for this clonotype. This chain connects TRBV29-1 to TRBJ2-1; D unclear. The germline V and J ends were trimmed by 4 bases and 9 bases, with 10 bases remaining between them. The CDR3 is made up of 11 amino acids. Germline V CDR1 and CDR2: SQVTM, ANQGSEA. DNA of the CDR3: TGCAGCGTTGTCAGGTCGGTTGAGCAGTTCTTC. As protein: CSVVRSVEQFF.

This rearrangement joins TRBV28 to TRBJ2-5; the match to TRBD2 covers 12 bases. Trimming at V came to 8 bases and at J to 2 bases, leaving 6 bases not matched to a gene. The CDR3 consists of 15 residues. CDR1 is MDHEN and CDR2 is SYDVKM in the germline V gene. CDR3: CASYPLAGGQETQYF. The CDR3 DNA is TGTGCCAGCTACCCACTAGCGGGAGGTCAAGAGACCCAGTACTTC.